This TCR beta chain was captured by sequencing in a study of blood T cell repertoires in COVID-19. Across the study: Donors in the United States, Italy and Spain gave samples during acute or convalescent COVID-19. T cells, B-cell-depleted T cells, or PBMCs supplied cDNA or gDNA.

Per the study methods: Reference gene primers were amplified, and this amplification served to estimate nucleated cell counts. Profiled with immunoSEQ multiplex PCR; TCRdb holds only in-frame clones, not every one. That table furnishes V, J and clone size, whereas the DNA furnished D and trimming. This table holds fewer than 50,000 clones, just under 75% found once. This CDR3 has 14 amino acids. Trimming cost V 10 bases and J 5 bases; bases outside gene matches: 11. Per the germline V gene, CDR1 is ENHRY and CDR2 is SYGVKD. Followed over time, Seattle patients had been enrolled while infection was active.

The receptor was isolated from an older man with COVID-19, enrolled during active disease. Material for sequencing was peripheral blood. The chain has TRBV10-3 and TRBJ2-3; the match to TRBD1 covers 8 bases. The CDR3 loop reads CATKQGGHGDTQYF. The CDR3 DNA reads TGTGCCACCAAACAGGGGGGCCATGGAGATACGCAGTATTTT.